This TCR beta chain was captured in a study of cytomegalovirus exposure and HLA in healthy donors. Study results and caveats: Three chains tied to CMV proved CMV antigen-specific in vitro.

A word on this clone: What it binds is unknown.

Trimming shortened V by 8 bases and J by 3 bases, and 8 bases separated the two germline ends. The CDR3 is made up of 12 amino acids. CDR1 and CDR2 (germline): ENHRY, SYGVKD. Vbeta (60) and Jbeta (13) primers were used in the PCR. TCRdb's copy holds only in-frame clones and misses some; the assay was immunoSEQ multiplex PCR. The table shows about 130,000 clones, with around 80% occurring only once. The TCR was taken from a young man in good health and CMV-seronegative. The chain recombines TRBV10-3 with TRBJ1-5, with D uncertain. The sequenced sample was PBMCs. The DNA of the CDR3 is TGTGCCATCGCGGTCGACAATCAGCCCCAGCATTTT. This translates into CAIAVDNQPQHF.